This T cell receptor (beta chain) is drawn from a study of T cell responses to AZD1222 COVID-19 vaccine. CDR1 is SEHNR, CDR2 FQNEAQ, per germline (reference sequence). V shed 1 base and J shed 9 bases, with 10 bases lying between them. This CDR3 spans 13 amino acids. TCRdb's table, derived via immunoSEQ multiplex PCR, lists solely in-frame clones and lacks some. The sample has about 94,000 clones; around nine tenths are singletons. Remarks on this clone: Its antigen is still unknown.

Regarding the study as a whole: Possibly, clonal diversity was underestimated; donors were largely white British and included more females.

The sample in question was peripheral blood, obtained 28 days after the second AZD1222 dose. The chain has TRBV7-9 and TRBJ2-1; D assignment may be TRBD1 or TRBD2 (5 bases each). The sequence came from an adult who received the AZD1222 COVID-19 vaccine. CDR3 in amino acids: CASSLGGSVEQFF. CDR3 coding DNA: TGTGCCAGCAGCTTAGGGGGGAGCGTTGAGCAGTTCTTC. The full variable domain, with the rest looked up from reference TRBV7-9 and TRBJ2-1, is DTGVSQNPRHKITKRGQNVTFRCDPISEHNRLYWYRQTLGQGPEFLTYFQNEAQLEKSRLLSDRFSAERPKGSFSTLEIQRTEQGDSAMYLCASSLGGSVEQFFGPGTRLTVL.